These 24 T cell receptor beta chains share one sample of origin, sequenced in a study of blood T cell repertoires in COVID-19. The protocol was immunoSEQ multiplex PCR, while the TCRdb copy is restricted to in-frame clones and leaves out a portion. The sample has some 270,000 clones, 89% seen once. The sample taken for sequencing was PBMCs or T cells enriched from blood (not recorded which). The receptor source for this set is a woman aged 40-49 years who had recovered from COVID-19.

The chain joins TRBV28 to TRBJ2-6, with 9 positions matching TRBD1. From germline, CDR1 is MDHEN and CDR2 SYDVKM. V dropped 9 bases and J dropped 4; count of bases not matched to a gene: 10. This CDR3 contains 16 residues. DNA for the CDR3: TGTGCCAGTCAAACAGGGGGCGCGTCCGGGGCCAACGTCCTGACTTTC. Amino acid sequence: CASQTGGASGANVLTF.

The chain joins TRBV9 to TRBJ2-7; TRBD1 matches 7 bases. The junction had 3 bases not matched to a gene; V was cut back by 0 bases and J by 0 bases. This CDR3 region has 15 residues. Germline V gene lookup returns CDR1 SGDLS and CDR2 YYNGEE. For the CDR3, the DNA is TGTGCCAGCAGCGTAGACAGGGGACCCTCCTACGAGCAGTACTTC. Translation: CASSVDRGPSYEQYF.

The chain has TRBV19 and TRBJ2-5; a possible D gene is TRBD2 (6 bases). Germline loops: CDR1 LNHDA, CDR2 SQIVND (reference sequence). The CDR3 is 13 amino acids. V dropped 7 bases and J dropped 4 bases, with 13 bases sitting between them. The chain's CDR3 is CASNSGARETQYF. The CDR3 DNA reads as TGTGCCAGTAATTCGGGAGCCAGAGAGACCCAGTACTTC.

This clone was counted between two and nine times. V gene TRBV6-5 combines with J gene TRBJ1-2; unclear D gene. Trimming shortened V by 6 bases and J by 1 base, and 9 bases separated the two germline ends. Germline V gene data show CDR1 as MNHEY and CDR2 as SVGAGI. The CDR3 is made up of 13 amino acids. CDR3 sequence: CASRSEYNYGYTF. The CDR3 DNA reads as TGTGCCAGCAGGTCCGAGTATAACTATGGCTACACCTTC.

The DNA for the CDR3 is TGTGCCAGCAGCCCACAGGGATCCTCCTACAATGAGCAGTTCTTC. Translating it yields CASSPQGSSYNEQFF. The rearrangement joins TRBV7-8 to TRBJ2-1, with D maybe TRBD1 (6 bases). Trimming removed 5 bases at V and 0 bases at J, with 11 bases between. Germline CDR1 SGHVS, CDR2 FQNEAQ. This CDR3 contains 15 residues.

The chain employs TRBV7-9 and TRBJ2-7, with a weak D call TRBD2 (5 bases). There are 14 residues in the CDR3. Germline assignment: CDR1 SEHNR and CDR2 FQNEAQ (reference sequence). The V end was cut by 1 base, the J end by 7 bases, with 14 bases between. The CDR3 loop reads CASSLGSAPGEQYF. The CDR3, as DNA: TGTGCCAGCAGCTTAGGGAGCGCTCCGGGGGAGCAGTACTTC.

The V gene is TRBV9, the J gene TRBJ2-1; TRBD2 aligns across 12 bases. V lost 0 bases to trimming and J lost 6 bases; unmatched junction nucleotides: 19. The V gene's germline CDR1 is SGDLS and CDR2 YYNGEE. This CDR3 comprises 21 residues. The CDR3 protein is CASSVATPTHGLAGIINEQFF. In DNA form, the CDR3 reads TGTGCCAGCAGCGTAGCTACCCCAACCCACGGACTAGCGGGGATCATCAATGAGCAGTTCTTC.

The V gene is TRBV9, the J gene TRBJ1-1; no clear D. The CDR3 covers 16 residues. CDR1 is SGDLS, CDR2 YYNGEE, per germline. V was pared by 0 bases and J by 1 base, with 13 bases between. The CDR3 loop reads CASSVGDGRWNTEAFF. In DNA form, the CDR3 reads TGTGCCAGCAGCGTAGGCGATGGGAGATGGAACACTGAAGCTTTCTTT.

The gene calls are TRBV5-1 and TRBJ2-7; D is possibly TRBD2 (6 bases). CDR1 SGHRS and CDR2 YFSETQ come from the germline V gene. The CDR3 covers 16 residues. Trimming pared 5 bases from V and 0 bases from J, leaving 18 bases between. The CDR3 DNA sequence: TGCGCCAGCAGTGTTCACCGGGACTTACCCTCCTACGAGCAGTACTTC. This codes for CASSVHRDLPSYEQYF.

The CDR3: CAWSVGRATEAFF. For the CDR3, the DNA is TGTGCCTGGAGTGTGGGCAGGGCCACTGAAGCTTTCTTT. The V gene is TRBV30, the J gene TRBJ1-1; possible D gene TRBD1, 5 bases. The V gene lost 0 bases and the J gene lost 4 bases, with 9 bases spanning the gap. Germline V lookup: CDR1 GTSNPN, CDR2 SVGIG (reference sequence). The CDR3 spans 13 residues. The whole variable domain, remainder taken from reference TRBV30 and TRBJ1-1, is SQTIHQWPATLVQPVGSPLSLECTVEGTSNPNLYWYRQAAGRGLQLLFYSVGIGQISSEVPQNLSASRPQDRQFILSSKKLLLSDSGFYLCAWSVGRATEAFFGQGTRLTVV.

The chain has TRBV15 and TRBJ1-3, with a tentative D call TRBD1 (6 bases). V dropped 1 base and J dropped 0 bases, with 16 bases sitting between them. Germline CDR1 and CDR2: LNHNV and YYDKDF (reference sequence). The CDR3 loop spans 18 amino acids. The CDR3 loop is CATSRALGGGSSGNTIYF. The CDR3 nucleotides read TGTGCCACCAGCAGAGCTCTAGGGGGAGGGAGCTCTGGAAACACCATATATTTT. The full variable domain, its missing parts supplied by reference TRBV15 and TRBJ1-3, is DAMVIQNPRYQVTQFGKPVTLSCSQTLNHNVMYWYQQKSSQAPKLLFHYYDKDFNNEADTPDNFQSRRPNTSFCFLDIRSPGLGDTAMYLCATSRALGGGSSGNTIYFGEGSWLTVV.

CDR3 nucleotide sequence: TGTGCCAGCAGCCCTAGTGTACGCCACGAGCAGTACTTC. Translated: CASSPSVRHEQYF. The rearrangement links TRBV5-4 to TRBJ2-7; D is unclear. Germline CDR1 reads SGHNT; CDR2 reads YYREEE (reference sequence). Trimming took off 4 bases at V and 5 bases at J, with 13 bases between the two ends. CDR3 length equals 13 residues.

This rearrangement joins TRBV10-3 to TRBJ1-1, with D possibly TRBD1 on 5 matching bases. Trimming took 3 bases from V and 8 from J, leaving 13 bases between them. Germline assignment: CDR1 ENHRY and CDR2 SYGVKD. The length of the CDR3 is 13 residues. For the CDR3, the DNA is TGTGCCATCAGTGAAATCCCCCAGGGAGAAGCTTTCTTT. Residues: CAISEIPQGEAFF.

The chain uses TRBV18 and TRBJ2-5; 8 bases are shared with TRBD2. V lost 2 bases to trimming and J lost 5 bases; unmatched junction nucleotides: 1. The length of the CDR3 is 13 residues. Germline V gene lookup returns CDR1 KGHSH and CDR2 LQKENI. The CDR3 protein is CASSPGGGETQYF. The DNA for the CDR3 is TGTGCCAGCTCACCAGGCGGGGGGGAGACCCAGTACTTC.

This clone has more than one count but fewer than ten. Here the CDR3 DNA reads TGTGCCAGTAGTCCGCTACCGTTGGCCGGGGAGCTGTTTTTT. Amino acid sequence: CASSPLPLAGELFF. The chain couples TRBV19 to TRBJ2-2; D is undetermined. CDR3 length: 14 residues. V gave up 5 bases and J gave up 6 bases, with 13 bases separating them. The germline V gene encodes CDR1 LNHDA and CDR2 SQIVND (reference sequence).

The rearrangement links TRBV6-5 to TRBJ2-7; perhaps TRBD1 as D (5 bases). The CDR3 spans 15 residues. The germline V and J ends were trimmed by 0 bases and 1 base, with 10 bases remaining between them. Germline V CDR1 and CDR2: MNHEY, SVGAGI. CDR3 protein: CASSYSSGLSYEQYF. The CDR3 DNA sequence: TGTGCCAGCAGTTACTCGTCAGGGCTATCCTACGAGCAGTACTTC.

CDR3: CASSGEGYEQYF. CDR3 in DNA: TGCGCCAGCAGCGGGGAGGGTTACGAGCAGTACTTC. V and J are TRBV5-1 and TRBJ2-7; 7 bases map to TRBD2. With 4 bases clipped from V and 4 bases from J, the junction kept 2 bases outside the gene matches. CDR1 and CDR2 from the germline V gene are SGHRS and YFSETQ. The CDR3 runs 12 residues.

The rearrangement links TRBV28 to TRBJ1-1, with a possible D match to TRBD1 (5 bases). In germline, CDR1 is MDHEN, CDR2 SYDVKM. V was pared by 1 base and J by 4 bases, with 10 bases between. CDR3 length: 14 residues. The CDR3 nucleotides are TGTGCCAGCAGTTTATACGGGGGGAGCACTGAAGCTTTCTTT. Translation gives CASSLYGGSTEAFF.

The rearrangement uses TRBV7-9 and TRBJ2-3; weak D call: TRBD1 (5 bases). Germline CDR1 reads SEHNR; CDR2 reads FQNEAQ (reference sequence). The CDR3 length is 14 residues. Trimming removed 5 bases from V and 1 base from J, with 10 bases in between. The DNA for the CDR3 is TGTGCCAGCAGCCCCCAGACAGGCACAGATACGCAGTATTTT. Translating gives CASSPQTGTDTQYF.

The V call is TRBV18, the J call TRBJ2-5, with D perhaps matching TRBD2 (5 bases). The length of the CDR3 is 16 residues. Germline CDR1 and CDR2: KGHSH and LQKENI. V shed 4 bases and J shed 3 bases, with 18 bases lying between them. The CDR3 spells CASSQDVQGGEETQYF. DNA for the CDR3: TGTGCCAGCTCACAGGACGTCCAAGGAGGTGAAGAGACCCAGTACTTC.

The chain combines TRBV21-1 with TRBJ2-7; the table's TRBD1 call for D was not verified on the DNA. TRBV21-1 is noted as a pseudogene. There are 14 residues in the CDR3. In nucleotides, the CDR3 is TGTGCCGGTCCGGGACAGGGGGCTTTGGGAGAGCAGTACTTC. Translating gives CAGPGQGALGEQYF.

This chain joins TRBV5-4 and TRBJ1-1, with D possibly matching TRBD1 (6 bases). The germline gives CDR1 SGHNT, CDR2 YYREEE (reference sequence). V shed 7 bases and J shed 4 bases, with 14 bases lying between them. The CDR3 consists of 13 residues. CDR3 sequence reads: CASGGARPTEAFF. As DNA, the CDR3 is TGTGCCAGCGGGGGGGCGAGACCCACTGAAGCTTTCTTT.

The chain has TRBV5-1 and TRBJ2-1, with D maybe TRBD2 (6 bases). CDR1 SGHRS and CDR2 YFSETQ come from the germline V gene. V gave up 4 bases and J gave up 8 bases, with 19 bases separating them. The CDR3 has 15 residues. The DNA of the CDR3 is TGCGCCAGCAGCCGACTTGTAGCGGTAGGGGATGAGCAGTTCTTC. Translating gives CASSRLVAVGDEQFF. The variable domain in full, completed from reference TRBV5-1 and TRBJ2-1, reads KAGVTQTPRYLIKTRGQQVTLSCSPISGHRSVSWYQQTPGQGLQFLFEYFSETQRNKGNFPGRFSGRQFSNSRSEMNVSTLELGDSALYLCASSRLVAVGDEQFFGPGTRLTVL.

The chain uses TRBV5-6 and TRBJ2-5, with 9 bases fitting TRBD2. There are 17 residues in the CDR3. Trimming removed 0 bases from V and 2 bases from J; junction bases left unmatched: 8. Germline assignment: CDR1 SGHDT and CDR2 YYEEEE. In DNA, the CDR3 is TGTGCCAGCAGCTTGGGTACCGGACTAGCGATACAAGAGACCCAGTACTTC. It yields the protein CASSLGTGLAIQETQYF.